The 30 T cell receptor beta chains below all came from one sample that was sequenced in a study of cytomegalovirus exposure and HLA in healthy donors. Method: immunoSEQ multiplex PCR; TCRdb's copy keeps in-frame clones and lacks some. The sample holds approximately 300,000 clones; 87% are singletons and the top ten take approximately 1.1%. The specimen sequenced was PBMCs. Receptor source: a woman aged 25 to 39 in good health and CMV-seropositive.

The chain combines TRBV20-1 with TRBJ1-2; D is ambiguous. The CDR3 length is 11 residues. Germline CDR1 DFQATT, CDR2 SNEGSKA (reference sequence). The V and J ends lost 4 bases and 7 bases respectively, with 10 bases between them. DNA of the CDR3: TGCAGTGCTATTGGCGGGGTTGGCTACACCTTC. Encoded protein: CSAIGGVGYTF.

This chain's CDR3 is CASSLAGQAPDTQYF. CDR3 bases: TGCGCCAGCAGCTTGGCGGGACAGGCCCCAGATACGCAGTATTTT. This sequence joins TRBV5-1 and TRBJ2-3, with 8 bases lining up with TRBD1. Trimming removed 0 bases from V and 4 bases from J; junction bases left unmatched: 4. The germline V gene has CDR1 SGHRS and CDR2 YFSETQ. The length of the CDR3 is 15 residues.

This chain joins TRBV6-1 and TRBJ1-2; D gene unclear. Between the trimmed V and J ends, which lost 5 bases and 5 bases, there was a span of 12 bases. Germline CDR1 is MNHNS and CDR2 is SASEGT. The CDR3 spans 13 residues. CDR3 bases: TGTGCCAGCAGTTCTGCGGGTACATATGGCTACACCTTC. As protein: CASSSAGTYGYTF.

This chain connects TRBV7-9 to TRBJ2-7; 8 bases line up with TRBD1. This CDR3 has 13 residues. The germline V gene encodes CDR1 SEHNR and CDR2 FQNEAQ (reference sequence). V was clipped by 5 bases and J by 6 bases; unmatched bases: 6. The CDR3 coding sequence is TGTGCCAGCAGCCGGACAGGGTTCATCGAGCAGTACTTC. Amino acid sequence: CASSRTGFIEQYF.

The V call is TRBV4-1, the J call TRBJ1-2, with TRBD1 as a possible D gene (5 bases). The CDR3 spans 17 residues. V lost 1 base and J lost 0, with 15 bases in between. The germline CDR1 and CDR2 sequences are MGHRA and YSYEKL. CDR3 amino acids: CASSQGGVGLSNYGYTF. The CDR3 DNA follows: TGCGCCAGCAGCCAAGGGGGCGTCGGTTTATCTAACTATGGCTACACCTTC.

The chain's CDR3 is CASSRTAEGYNEQFF. CDR3 DNA: TGTGCCAGCAGTAGGACGGCCGAGGGGTACAATGAGCAGTTCTTC. The J gene is TRBJ2-1, the V gene TRBV2; D tentatively reads TRBD1 or TRBD2 (5 bases each). Germline-derived CDR1 and CDR2 are SNHLY and FYNNEI. V lost 5 bases and J lost 4, with 15 bases in between. This CDR3 contains 15 residues.

Only one count was recorded for this clone. The rearrangement links TRBV30 to TRBJ2-7; D possibly corresponds to TRBD2 (6 bases). The CDR3 contains 14 residues. Germline V gene lookup returns CDR1 GTSNPN and CDR2 SVGIG (reference sequence). V shed 4 bases and J shed 2 bases, with 15 bases lying between them. The CDR3 DNA follows: TGTGCCTGGAACCCCCTGGGGGGAGCCTACGAGCAGTACTTC. It yields the protein CAWNPLGGAYEQYF.

The table lists this clone with a count of one. The V call is TRBV7-9, the J call TRBJ1-2; the match to TRBD1 covers 10 bases. V gave up 4 bases and J gave up 4 bases; unmatched junction bases: 3. This CDR3 has 14 amino acids. Looked up from germline, CDR1 is SEHNR and CDR2 is FQNEAQ (reference sequence). CDR3 nucleotide sequence: TGTGCCAGCAGCTACCGGGACAGGGGCTATGGCTACACCTTC. Translated: CASSYRDRGYGYTF.

This clone was picked up a small number of times. The chain joins TRBV6-6 to TRBJ1-2; D ambiguous. The CDR3 runs 12 residues. The V gene's germline CDR1 is MNHNY and CDR2 SVGAGI (reference sequence). V shed 4 bases and J shed 5 bases, with 8 bases lying between them. CDR3: CASSLELYGYTF. In nucleotides, the CDR3 is TGTGCCAGCAGTTTGGAACTATATGGCTACACCTTC.

V usage is TRBV5-6 and J usage is TRBJ1-5; D ambiguous. The CDR3 has 16 residues. Germline V gives CDR1 SGHDT, CDR2 YYEEEE. V lost 2 bases and J 0 bases, leaving 12 bases between the germline ends. The CDR3 nucleotides are TGTGCCAGCAGCTTCGCAGGAGGATATAGCAATCAGCCCCAGCATTTT. Its protein product is CASSFAGGYSNQPQHF.

The genes are TRBV4-2 and TRBJ2-5; 9 bases align to TRBD1. The germline gives CDR1 LGHNA, CDR2 YNFKEQ. Germline trimming cut 1 base from V and 5 bases from J; bases unmatched to any gene: 5. This CDR3 is 15 amino acids long. CDR3 in DNA: TGTGCCAGCAGCCAAGCCGGGACAGGGACCGAGACCCAGTACTTC. Protein: CASSQAGTGTETQYF.

The chain combines TRBV2 with TRBJ2-5; 8 positions match TRBD1. V trimming: 4 bases; J trimming: 1 base; junction bases outside the gene matches: 8. The germline gives CDR1 SNHLY, CDR2 FYNNEI. This CDR3 spans 16 amino acids. The DNA for the CDR3 is TGTGCCAGCAGTGTGGCGGACAGGGTGGTCCAAGAGACCCAGTACTTC. It codes for CASSVADRVVQETQYF. The complete variable domain, with remaining parts taken from reference TRBV2 and TRBJ2-5, reads EPEVTQTPSHQVTQMGQEVILRCVPISNHLYFYWYRQILGQKVEFLVSFYNNEISEKSEIFDDQFSVERPDGSNFTLKIRSTKLEDSAMYFCASSVADRVVQETQYFGPGTRLLVL.

The V and J genes are TRBV5-6 and TRBJ2-1; 8 bases line up with TRBD2. V lost 2 bases and J lost 9; bases outside the gene matches: 7. Germline V gene lookup returns CDR1 SGHDT and CDR2 YYEEEE. This CDR3 region has 14 residues. CDR3 sequence: CASSFSIAGSEQFF. The CDR3 nucleotides read TGTGCCAGCAGCTTCTCTATAGCGGGAAGTGAGCAGTTCTTC.

This clone appeared once. J is TRBJ2-7 and V is TRBV4-3, with TRBD2 matching 7 bases. The J segment lost 1 base and the V segment lost 1 base, leaving 4 bases of the junction unmatched. The CDR3 is 15 amino acids. In germline, CDR1 is LGHNA, CDR2 YSLEER. CDR3 loop: CASSQGGDYSYEQYF. The CDR3 DNA follows: TGCGCCAGCAGCCAAGGCGGGGACTATTCCTACGAGCAGTACTTC.

The V gene is TRBV29-1, the J gene TRBJ2-7, with a tentative D call TRBD1 (6 bases). The CDR3 contains 15 residues. V shed 6 bases and J shed 0 bases, with 18 bases lying between them. The germline V gene encodes CDR1 SQVTM and CDR2 ANQGSEA. The CDR3 region is CSVPSPQGSSYEQYF. In nucleotides, the CDR3 is TGCAGCGTACCCTCCCCGCAGGGGAGCTCCTACGAGCAGTACTTC.

This rearrangement joins TRBV30 to TRBJ2-3, with TRBD1 matching over 10 bases. J lost 4 bases, V lost 0 bases, and 4 bases had no gene match. The CDR3 contains 15 residues. The germline V gene has CDR1 GTSNPN and CDR2 SVGIG (reference sequence). CDR3 DNA sequence: TGTGCCTGGAGTGTTGGACAGGGGGGGCCAGATACGCAGTATTTT. Protein sequence: CAWSVGQGGPDTQYF.

The V call is TRBV30, the J call TRBJ1-2; a weak D match, TRBD1 (6 bases). Between the trimmed V and J ends, which lost 0 bases and 8 bases, there was a span of 19 bases. The CDR3 runs to 15 residues. Germline CDR1 GTSNPN, CDR2 SVGIG (reference sequence). CDR3 in amino acids: CAWSVRVGGRGGYTF. CDR3 DNA sequence: TGTGCCTGGAGTGTACGTGTAGGGGGGCGAGGGGGCTACACCTTC.

J is TRBJ2-6 and V is TRBV7-2; 9 bases are a match to TRBD1. V dropped 3 bases and J dropped 0; count of bases not matched to a gene: 6. The length of the CDR3 is 18 residues. CDR1 and CDR2 from the germline V gene are SGHTA and FQGNSA. CDR3: CASSFRDRASSGANVLTF. CDR3 bases: TGTGCCAGCAGCTTCAGGGACAGGGCTAGCTCTGGGGCCAACGTCCTGACTTTC.

This clone came up once. The chain couples TRBV30 to TRBJ2-7, with D possibly TRBD2 on 5 matching bases. CDR1 and CDR2 (germline): GTSNPN, SVGIG (reference sequence). Deletions cut 3 bases from V and 4 bases from J, with 22 bases between. The CDR3 consists of 16 residues. The chain's CDR3 is CAWSHLARGTQYEQYF. Written as DNA, the CDR3 is TGTGCCTGGAGCCACCTGGCCCGGGGAACACAATACGAGCAGTACTTC.

The chain employs TRBV30 and TRBJ2-2; weak D call: TRBD2 (6 bases). The V end lost 2 bases, the J end lost 5 bases, and 15 bases lay between the germline ends. From germline, CDR1 is GTSNPN and CDR2 SVGIG (reference sequence). This CDR3 has 15 amino acids. The CDR3 bases are TGTGCCTGGAGTTGGGACTCAACGGTGACCGGGGAGCTGTTTTTT. Protein product: CAWSWDSTVTGELFF.

The V call is TRBV30, the J call TRBJ1-4; D is perhaps TRBD1 (5 bases). This CDR3 spans 15 amino acids. V was shortened by 2 bases and J by 5 bases, with 15 bases between the two germline ends. Per the germline V gene, CDR1 is GTSNPN and CDR2 is SVGIG (reference sequence). The CDR3 region has the DNA TGTGCCTGGAGTCCCGGTGGGGGGGGGAATGAAAAACTGTTTTTT. Its translation is CAWSPGGGGNEKLFF. The full variable domain, rest sourced from reference TRBV30 and TRBJ1-4, is SQTIHQWPATLVQPVGSPLSLECTVEGTSNPNLYWYRQAAGRGLQLLFYSVGIGQISSEVPQNLSASRPQDRQFILSSKKLLLSDSGFYLCAWSPGGGGNEKLFFGSGTQLSVL.

This clone was seen once. The J gene is TRBJ1-2, the V gene TRBV30; D unresolved. V was trimmed by 0 bases and J by 8 bases, leaving 13 bases between them. The CDR3 has 13 residues. The V gene's germline CDR1 is GTSNPN and CDR2 SVGIG (reference sequence). The CDR3 loop reads CAWSVLSGKGYTF. Here the CDR3 DNA reads TGTGCCTGGAGTGTACTCTCGGGAAAAGGCTACACCTTC.

The gene calls are TRBV11-3 and TRBJ2-1, with D maybe TRBD2 (6 bases). Germline V gives CDR1 SGHNT, CDR2 YENEEA. This CDR3 spans 16 amino acids. The ends were cut back, 5 bases at V and 3 bases at J, with 17 bases in the middle. CDR3 DNA sequence: TGTGCCAGCAGCGTGGGTTGGGACTGGGACTACAATGAGCAGTTCTTC. It translates to CASSVGWDWDYNEQFF.

The chain joins TRBV7-6 to TRBJ2-6; D gene unclear. The CDR3 length is 15 residues. With 6 bases removed from V and 0 bases from J, the gap between germline ends came to 9 bases. CDR1 is SGHVS, CDR2 FNYEAQ, per germline. In DNA, the CDR3 is TGTGCCAGCAGTTACAGAAGCTCTGGGGCCAACGTCCTGACTTTC. This gives the protein CASSYRSSGANVLTF.

This clone came up a few times. CDR3 residues: CSAGELRPQHF. The CDR3 coding sequence is TGCAGTGCTGGGGAGTTAAGGCCCCAGCATTTT. The chain links TRBV20-1 to TRBJ1-5; D is uncertain. The CDR3 runs to 11 residues. Germline V gene sequence: CDR1 DFQATT, CDR2 SNEGSKA (reference sequence). V lost 5 bases, J lost 9 bases, and 11 bases lay in between.

The gene calls are TRBV9 and TRBJ1-2; 10 bases line up with TRBD1. The V and J ends lost 1 base and 3 bases, in that order; junction bases with no gene match: 6. The CDR3 is 16 residues long. Germline loops: CDR1 SGDLS, CDR2 YYNGEE. The CDR3 spells CASSVNSGTGDYGYTF. In nucleotides, the CDR3 is TGTGCCAGCAGCGTAAATTCCGGGACAGGGGACTATGGCTACACCTTC. Variable domain in full (rest from reference TRBV9 and TRBJ1-2): DSGVTQTPKHLITATGQRVTLRCSPRSGDLSVYWYQQSLDQGLQFLIQYYNGEERAKGNILERFSAQQFPDLHSELNLSSLELGDSALYFCASSVNSGTGDYGYTFGSGTRLTVV.

The V and J genes are TRBV7-3 and TRBJ1-1; TRBD1 matches 8 bases. Per germline, CDR1 SGHTA and CDR2 FQGTGA. V lost 5 bases to trimming and J lost 4 bases; unmatched junction nucleotides: 12. There are 16 residues in the CDR3. The CDR3 coding sequence is TGTGCCAGCAGCCCTGGACAGGGAATAACGGTCACTGAAGCTTTCTTT. Encoded protein: CASSPGQGITVTEAFF. Supplemented by reference TRBV7-3 and TRBJ1-1, the full variable domain reads GAGVSQTPSNKVTEKGKYVELRCDPISGHTALYWYRQSLGQGPEFLIYFQGTGAADDSGLPNDRFFAVRPEGSVSTLKIQRTERGDSAVYLCASSPGQGITVTEAFFGQGTRLTVV.

This clone came up a few times. This sequence joins TRBV6-6 and TRBJ2-5; 7 positions match TRBD1. The CDR3 loop spans 12 amino acids. Trimming took 5 bases from V and 7 from J; bases not matched to a gene: 4. From germline, CDR1 is MNHNY and CDR2 SVGAGI (reference sequence). DNA of the CDR3: TGTGCCAGCAGTGACAGGGCCTTGACCCAGTACTTC. Protein: CASSDRALTQYF.

This rearrangement joins TRBV7-2 to TRBJ1-2, with no clear D. The V and J ends lost 5 bases and 2 bases respectively, with 9 bases between them. This CDR3 comprises 13 residues. From germline, CDR1 is SGHTA and CDR2 FQGNSA. The CDR3, as DNA: TGTGCCAGCAGCCCCCGGGTGAACTATGGCTACACCTTC. As protein: CASSPRVNYGYTF.

CDR3 nucleotide sequence: TGTGCCAGCAGTCTGGGTGGGGGGAACACTGAAGCTTTCTTT. It yields the protein CASSLGGGNTEAFF. The chain carries TRBV28 and TRBJ1-1; maybe TRBD1 (5 bases). The CDR3 consists of 14 residues. The ends were cut back, 5 bases at V and 1 base at J, with 11 bases in the middle. Germline CDR1 reads MDHEN; CDR2 reads SYDVKM.